This TCR beta chain was recorded in a study of blood T cell repertoires in COVID-19. Clones were read by immunoSEQ multiplex PCR, and TCRdb kept only the in-frame ones, dropping some. The sample yields 300,000 or so clones, about 88% seen once. The CDR3 consists of 15 residues. V lost 5 bases and J lost 4; bases outside the gene matches: 7. CDR1 and CDR2 (germline): SEHNR, FQNEAQ (reference sequence). V and J are TRBV7-9 and TRBJ2-1; 8 bases align to TRBD2. This TCR derives from a woman aged 25 to 39 who had recovered from COVID-19. Sequenced: PBMCs or T cells enriched from blood (not recorded which). The CDR3 sequence: CASSPIAGPYNEQFF. CDR3 in DNA: TGTGCCAGCAGCCCCATAGCGGGGCCTTACAATGAGCAGTTCTTC.